The clone carrying this T cell receptor beta chain has a count of ten or more. Time point: pre-sensitization, week 0. As to treatment: therapeutic diphenylcyclopropenone sensitization with weekly scalp DPC. Blood draws came first, before each patch test. This specimen comes from a study of human T cells and chemical hapten exposure. In TCRdb, the RACE reads were re-called with MiXCR into one record per CDR3 protein. Here the sample spans over 300,000 distinct CDR3 sequences, approximately 5.1% being singletons. From germline, CDR1 is SGHTA and CDR2 FQGTGA. The CDR3 is made up of 14 amino acids. Trimming took 6 bases from V and 0 from J, leaving 9 bases between them.

This TCR derives from a woman aged 50 to 60 with alopecia areata. Some clones in this sample may be carry-over from other donors' samples. This sequence joins TRBV7-3 and TRBJ1-5; D remains ambiguous. This specimen was whole blood, taken in connection with sensitization to the hapten diphenylcyclopropenone (DPC). In nucleotides, the CDR3 is TGTGCCAGCAGTAGGCGGAATAGCAATCAGCCCCAGCATTTT. This sequence encodes CASSRRNSNQPQHF.